This T cell receptor (beta chain) appears in the sequencing data of a study of blood T cells in healthy people across ages. The length of the CDR3 is 14 residues. The V end lost 6 bases, the J end lost 2 bases, and 15 bases lay between the germline ends. Germline lookup yields CDR1 SQVTM and CDR2 ANQGSEA. Together with a sample-barcoded 5' primer, a J-beta primer mix was included in a second PCR lasting about 7 to 12 cycles. Each CDR3 protein is one row after TCRdb ran MiXCR on the 5' RACE reads. The sample contains about 800,000 distinct CDR3 sequences, roughly 60% of which appear only once. The authors drew about 10 milliliters of peripheral blood from each donor.

The material sequenced was blood. This sequence joins TRBV29-1 and TRBJ2-3; a possible D gene is TRBD1 (7 bases). This clonotype was obtained from a man aged 25-45 years in good health. CDR3 sequence reads: CSVQSGGTTDTQYF. The CDR3 coding sequence is TGCAGCGTCCAATCAGGGGGGACCACAGATACGCAGTATTTT.